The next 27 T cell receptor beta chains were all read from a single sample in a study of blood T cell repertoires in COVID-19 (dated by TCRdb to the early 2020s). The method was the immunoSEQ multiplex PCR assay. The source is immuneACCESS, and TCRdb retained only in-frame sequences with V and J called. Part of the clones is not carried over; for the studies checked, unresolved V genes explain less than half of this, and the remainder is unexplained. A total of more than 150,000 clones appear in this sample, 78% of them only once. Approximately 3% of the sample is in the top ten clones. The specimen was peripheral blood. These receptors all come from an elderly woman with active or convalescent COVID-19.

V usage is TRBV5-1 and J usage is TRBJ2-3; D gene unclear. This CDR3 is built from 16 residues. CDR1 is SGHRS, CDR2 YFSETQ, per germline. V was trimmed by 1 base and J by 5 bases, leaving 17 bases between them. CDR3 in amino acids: CASSLLRRQSEDTQYF. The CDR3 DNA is TGCGCCAGCAGCTTGTTGCGGCGGCAATCGGAAGATACGCAGTATTTT.

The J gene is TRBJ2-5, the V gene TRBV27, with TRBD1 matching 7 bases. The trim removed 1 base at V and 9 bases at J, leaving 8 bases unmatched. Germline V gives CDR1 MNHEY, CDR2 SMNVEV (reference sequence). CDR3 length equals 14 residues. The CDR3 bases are TGTGCCAGCAGTTTATTGAGAGGGGGCGCCGCCCAGTACTTC. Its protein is CASSLLRGGAAQYF.

Here the CDR3 reads CASSSILAGVPNNEQFF. The CDR3 DNA follows: TGCGCCAGCAGCTCGATACTAGCGGGGGTACCTAACAATGAGCAGTTCTTC. This sequence joins TRBV5-1 and TRBJ2-1; 11 bases line up with TRBD2. Germline assignment: CDR1 SGHRS and CDR2 YFSETQ. CDR3 length: 17 residues. The J segment lost 5 bases and the V segment lost 3 bases, leaving 10 bases of the junction unmatched.

This chain's CDR3 is CASSQEKDRSLSPLHF. The CDR3 DNA reads as TGTGCCAGCAGCCAAGAAAAGGACAGGAGCCTTTCACCCCTCCACTTT. The rearrangement joins TRBV3-1 (or the pseudogene TRBV3-2) to TRBJ1-6, with TRBD1 matching 7 bases. Germline V gene lookup returns CDR1 LGHDT and CDR2 YNNKEL (reference sequence). The CDR3 runs to 16 residues. With V trimmed by 0 bases and J by 9 bases, 8 bases remained unmatched.

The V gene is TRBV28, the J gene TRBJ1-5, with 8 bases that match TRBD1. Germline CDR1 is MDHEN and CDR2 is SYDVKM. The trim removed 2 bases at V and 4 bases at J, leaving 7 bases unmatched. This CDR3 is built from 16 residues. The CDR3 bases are TGTGCCAGCAGTTTAACGGGGACAGGCCGAAATCAGCCCCAGCATTTT. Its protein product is CASSLTGTGRNQPQHF.

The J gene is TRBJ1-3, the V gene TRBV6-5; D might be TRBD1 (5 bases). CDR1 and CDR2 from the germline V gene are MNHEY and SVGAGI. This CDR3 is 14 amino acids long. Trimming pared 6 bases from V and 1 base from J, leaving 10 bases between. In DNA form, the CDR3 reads TGTGCCAGCAGCCCAGGGATTTCTGGAAACACCATATATTTT. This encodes CASSPGISGNTIYF.

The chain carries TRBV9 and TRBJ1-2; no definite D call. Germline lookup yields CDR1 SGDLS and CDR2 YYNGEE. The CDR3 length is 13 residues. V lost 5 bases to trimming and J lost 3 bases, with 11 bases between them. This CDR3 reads CASSGGEDYGYTF. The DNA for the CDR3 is TGTGCCAGCAGTGGCGGGGAAGACTATGGCTACACCTTC.

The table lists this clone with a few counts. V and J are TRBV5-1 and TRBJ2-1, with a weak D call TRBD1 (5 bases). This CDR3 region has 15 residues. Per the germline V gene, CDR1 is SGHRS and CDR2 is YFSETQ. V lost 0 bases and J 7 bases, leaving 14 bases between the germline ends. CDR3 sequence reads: CASSLGWQGINEQFF. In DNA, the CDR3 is TGCGCCAGCAGCTTGGGATGGCAGGGAATAAATGAGCAGTTCTTC.

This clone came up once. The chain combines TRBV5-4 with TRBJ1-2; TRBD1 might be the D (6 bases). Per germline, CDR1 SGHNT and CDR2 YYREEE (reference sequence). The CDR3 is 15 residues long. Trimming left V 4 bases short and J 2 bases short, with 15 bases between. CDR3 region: CASSPQGRGNYGYTF. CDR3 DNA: TGTGCCAGCAGCCCGCAGGGGAGGGGAAACTATGGCTACACCTTC. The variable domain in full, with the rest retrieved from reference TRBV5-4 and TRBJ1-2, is ETGVTQSPTHLIKTRGQQVTLRCSSQSGHNTVSWYQQALGQGPQFIFQYYREEENGRGNFPPRFSGLQFPNYSSELNVNALELDDSALYLCASSPQGRGNYGYTFGSGTRLTVV.

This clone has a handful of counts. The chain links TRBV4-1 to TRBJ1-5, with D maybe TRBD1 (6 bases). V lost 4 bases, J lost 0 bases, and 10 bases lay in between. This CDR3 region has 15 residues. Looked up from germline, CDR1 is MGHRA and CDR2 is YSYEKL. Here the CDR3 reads CASSLGQYSNQPQHF. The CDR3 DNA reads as TGCGCCAGCAGCCTAGGACAGTATAGCAATCAGCCCCAGCATTTT.

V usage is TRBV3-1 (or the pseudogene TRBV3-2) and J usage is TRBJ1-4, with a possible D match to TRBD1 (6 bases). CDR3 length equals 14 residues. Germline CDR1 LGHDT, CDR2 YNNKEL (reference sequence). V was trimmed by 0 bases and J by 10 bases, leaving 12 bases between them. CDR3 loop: CASSQDPGVGKLFF. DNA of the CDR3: TGTGCCAGCAGCCAAGATCCAGGGGTTGGAAAACTGTTTTTT.

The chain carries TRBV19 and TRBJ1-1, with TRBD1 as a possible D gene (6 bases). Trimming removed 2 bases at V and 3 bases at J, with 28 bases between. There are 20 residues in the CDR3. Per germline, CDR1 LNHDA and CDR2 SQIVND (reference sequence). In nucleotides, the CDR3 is TGTGCCAGTAGTATAATTTTCCGAACATCAGGGGATTCGAAGGACACTGAAGCTTTCTTT. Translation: CASSIIFRTSGDSKDTEAFF.

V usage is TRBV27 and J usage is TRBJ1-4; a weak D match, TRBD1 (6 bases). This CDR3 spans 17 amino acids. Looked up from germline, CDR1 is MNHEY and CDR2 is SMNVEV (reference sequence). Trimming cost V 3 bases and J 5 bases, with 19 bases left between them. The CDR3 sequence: CASSFRPRGGKNEKLFF. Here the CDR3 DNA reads TGTGCCAGCAGTTTTCGGCCCAGGGGCGGAAAAAATGAAAAACTGTTTTTT.

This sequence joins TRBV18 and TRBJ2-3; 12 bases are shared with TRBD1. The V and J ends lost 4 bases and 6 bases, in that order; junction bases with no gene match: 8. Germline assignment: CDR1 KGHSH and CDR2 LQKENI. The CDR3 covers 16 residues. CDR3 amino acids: CASSRRDRGPFDTQYF. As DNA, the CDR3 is TGTGCCAGCTCACGACGGGACAGGGGGCCTTTCGATACGCAGTATTTT. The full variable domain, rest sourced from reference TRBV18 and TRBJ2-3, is NAGVMQNPRHLVRRRGQEARLRCSPMKGHSHVYWYRQLPEEGLKFMVYLQKENIIDESGMPKERFSAEFPKEGPSILRIQQVVRGDSAAYFCASSRRDRGPFDTQYFGPGTRLTVL.

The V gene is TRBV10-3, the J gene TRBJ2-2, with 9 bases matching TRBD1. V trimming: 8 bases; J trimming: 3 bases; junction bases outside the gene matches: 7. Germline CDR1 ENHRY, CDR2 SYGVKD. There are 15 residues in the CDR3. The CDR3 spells CAIQQGASDTGELFF. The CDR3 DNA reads TGTGCCATCCAACAGGGGGCGTCGGACACCGGGGAGCTGTTTTTT.

DNA of the CDR3: TGTGCCAGCAGTTTAACTTACCAAGAGACCCAGTACTTC. Translating it yields CASSLTYQETQYF. The chain has TRBV27 and TRBJ2-5; D not resolved. Per germline, CDR1 MNHEY and CDR2 SMNVEV (reference sequence). This CDR3 is 13 amino acids long. V lost 2 bases, J lost 0 bases, and 4 bases lay in between.

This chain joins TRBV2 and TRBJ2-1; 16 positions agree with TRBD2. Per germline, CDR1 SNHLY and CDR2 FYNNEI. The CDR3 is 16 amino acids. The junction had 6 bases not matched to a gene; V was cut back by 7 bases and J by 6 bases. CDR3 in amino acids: CASTSGLAGGLNEQFF. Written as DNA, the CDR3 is TGTGCCAGCACCTCGGGACTAGCGGGGGGGCTCAATGAGCAGTTCTTC.

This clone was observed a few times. CDR3 sequence (DNA): TGTGCCATCAGTGAAAATTCAGGGGTGTATGGCTACACCTTC. Amino acid sequence: CAISENSGVYGYTF. J is TRBJ1-2 and V is TRBV10-3, with D possibly matching TRBD1 (6 bases). Trimming cost V 3 bases and J 5 bases, with 13 bases left between them. The CDR3 has 14 residues. The V gene's germline CDR1 is ENHRY and CDR2 SYGVKD.

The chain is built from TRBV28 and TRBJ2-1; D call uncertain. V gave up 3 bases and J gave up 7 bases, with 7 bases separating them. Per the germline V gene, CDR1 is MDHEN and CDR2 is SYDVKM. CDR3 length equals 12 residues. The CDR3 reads CASSFVVNEQFF. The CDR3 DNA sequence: TGTGCCAGCAGTTTTGTAGTGAATGAGCAGTTCTTC.

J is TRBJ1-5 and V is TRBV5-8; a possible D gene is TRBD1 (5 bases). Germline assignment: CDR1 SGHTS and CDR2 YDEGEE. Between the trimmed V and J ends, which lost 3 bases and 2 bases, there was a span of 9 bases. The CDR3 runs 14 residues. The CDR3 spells CASSSWGGNQPQHF. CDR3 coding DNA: TGTGCCAGCAGCTCATGGGGGGGCAATCAGCCCCAGCATTTT.

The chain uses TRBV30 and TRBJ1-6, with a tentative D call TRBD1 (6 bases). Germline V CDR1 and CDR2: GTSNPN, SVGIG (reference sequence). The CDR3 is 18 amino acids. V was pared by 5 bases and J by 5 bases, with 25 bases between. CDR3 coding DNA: TGTGCCTGGGGTACAGGGATCCAACATTTTCAGAATAATTCACCCCTCCACTTT. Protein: CAWGTGIQHFQNNSPLHF.

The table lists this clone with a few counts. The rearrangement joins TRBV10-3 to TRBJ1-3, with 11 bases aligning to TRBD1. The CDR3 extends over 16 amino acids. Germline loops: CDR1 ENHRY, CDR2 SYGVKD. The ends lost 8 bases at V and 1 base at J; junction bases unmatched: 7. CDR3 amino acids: CAIGDRGAFSGNTIYF. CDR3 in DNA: TGTGCCATCGGGGACAGGGGGGCATTTTCTGGAAACACCATATATTTT.

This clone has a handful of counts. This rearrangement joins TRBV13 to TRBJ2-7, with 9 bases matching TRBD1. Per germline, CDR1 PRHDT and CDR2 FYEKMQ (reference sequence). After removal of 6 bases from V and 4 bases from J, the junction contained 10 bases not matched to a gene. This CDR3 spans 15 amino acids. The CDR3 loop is CASRQQGASGYEQYF. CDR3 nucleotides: TGTGCCAGCAGGCAACAGGGGGCGTCGGGATACGAGCAGTACTTC.

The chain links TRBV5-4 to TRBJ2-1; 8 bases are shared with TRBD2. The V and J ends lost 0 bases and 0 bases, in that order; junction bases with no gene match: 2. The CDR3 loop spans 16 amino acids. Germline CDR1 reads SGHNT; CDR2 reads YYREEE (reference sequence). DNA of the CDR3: TGTGCCAGCAGCTTGGATGCGGGGGGCTCCTACAATGAGCAGTTCTTC. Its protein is CASSLDAGGSYNEQFF.

CDR3 sequence (DNA): TGCAGTGCTAGTTCGGACAGGGTGTTAATGAACACTGAAGCTTTCTTT. The encoded protein is CSASSDRVLMNTEAFF. The chain links TRBV20-1 to TRBJ1-1; TRBD1 agrees at 8 bases. There are 16 residues in the CDR3. In germline, CDR1 is DFQATT, CDR2 SNEGSKA (reference sequence). Unmatched junction bases numbered 9, after V lost 3 bases and J lost 0 bases.

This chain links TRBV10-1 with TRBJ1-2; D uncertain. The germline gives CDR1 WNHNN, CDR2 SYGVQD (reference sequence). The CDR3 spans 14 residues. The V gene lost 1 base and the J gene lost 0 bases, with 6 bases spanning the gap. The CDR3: CASSEFCANYGYTF. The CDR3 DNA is TGCGCCAGCAGTGAGTTTTGCGCTAACTATGGCTACACCTTC.

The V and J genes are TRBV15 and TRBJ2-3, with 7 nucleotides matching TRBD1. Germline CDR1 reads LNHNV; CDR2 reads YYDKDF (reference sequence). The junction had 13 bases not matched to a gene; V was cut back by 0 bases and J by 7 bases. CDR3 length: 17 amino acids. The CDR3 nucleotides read TGTGCCACCAGCAGAGACCCCAGGGGGATGGCACAATATACGCAGTATTTT. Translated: CATSRDPRGMAQYTQYF.